The 18 T cell receptor beta chains below come from one sample, sequenced in a study of CD8+ T cells in alopecia areata. Described treatment: oral pan-JAK inhibitor, 5-10 mg twice daily. Sequencing used cDNA as its template, made by extracting RNA and reverse transcribing it. Here immunoSEQ multiplex PCR was the method, and the copy in TCRdb shows in-frame clones only, minus some. The sample yields 150,000 to 200,000 clones, roughly three fifths seen once. The material sequenced was CD4+ T cells sorted from blood, taken at week 49, from a patient treated with tofacitinib. Receptor source: a human donor with alopecia areata.

The rearrangement joins TRBV29-1 to TRBJ2-6; D is unresolved. Germline V gene data show CDR1 as SQVTM and CDR2 as ANQGSEA. V was pared by 4 bases and J by 0 bases, with 4 bases between. This CDR3 region has 13 residues. CDR3 nucleotides: TGCAGCGTTGCGGTCTCTGGGGCCAACGTCCTGACTTTC. This sequence encodes CSVAVSGANVLTF.

This chain's CDR3 is CASSLGVGPGTGLYGYTF. The CDR3 DNA reads TGTGCCAGCAGCTTAGGAGTAGGACCCGGGACAGGGTTATATGGCTACACCTTC. The genes are TRBV7-2 and TRBJ1-2, with TRBD1 matching over 9 bases. Germline lookup yields CDR1 SGHTA and CDR2 FQGNSA. The CDR3 runs to 18 residues. J was trimmed by 5 bases and V by 1 base; bases with no gene match: 14.

The V call is TRBV10-3, the J call TRBJ2-3; 9 nucleotides agree with TRBD2. The CDR3 runs to 13 residues. The junction had 5 bases not matched to a gene; V was cut back by 7 bases and J by 6 bases. The germline V gene encodes CDR1 ENHRY and CDR2 SYGVKD. The CDR3 bases are TGTGCCATCAACCTAGCGGGGCACGATACGCAGTATTTT. Encoded protein: CAINLAGHDTQYF.

This chain links TRBV6-1 with TRBJ2-2, with D tentatively TRBD1 (6 bases). V was pared by 5 bases and J by 5 bases, with 15 bases between. This CDR3 region has 15 residues. Germline CDR1 MNHNS, CDR2 SASEGT. The CDR3 is CASSSRTAVTGELFF. Written as DNA, the CDR3 is TGTGCCAGCAGTAGCAGGACAGCAGTGACCGGGGAGCTGTTTTTT.

The V and J genes are TRBV5-4 and TRBJ1-1; TRBD1 might be the D (6 bases). V shed 0 bases and J shed 6 bases, with 15 bases lying between them. The CDR3 is made up of 15 amino acids. Per the germline V gene, CDR1 is SGHNT and CDR2 is YYREEE (reference sequence). Here the CDR3 DNA reads TGTGCCAGCAGCTTGGCAGGACAGCGAGCTGCTGAAGCTTTCTTT. It specifies CASSLAGQRAAEAFF.

The V gene is TRBV7-2, the J gene TRBJ2-7, with TRBD1 matching over 7 bases. V was clipped by 6 bases and J by 0 bases; unmatched bases: 8. The CDR3 length is 15 residues. Germline V gives CDR1 SGHTA, CDR2 FQGNSA. CDR3 bases: TGTGCCAGCAGGGCAGGACAGGAGAGCTCCTACGAGCAGTACTTC. It yields the protein CASRAGQESSYEQYF.

This rearrangement joins TRBV29-1 to TRBJ1-1; D is possibly TRBD1 (5 bases). The germline gives CDR1 SQVTM, CDR2 ANQGSEA. This CDR3 is built from 13 residues. V was pared by 6 bases and J by 7 bases, with 18 bases between. The CDR3 loop reads CSVAITQGREAFF. The CDR3 region has the DNA TGCAGCGTCGCTATAACCCAGGGCCGTGAAGCTTTCTTT.

V and J are TRBV7-2 and TRBJ2-3; tentatively, D is TRBD2 (5 bases). The CDR3 is made up of 15 amino acids. Deletions cut 3 bases from V and 0 bases from J, with 10 bases between. Per the germline V gene, CDR1 is SGHTA and CDR2 is FQGNSA. The CDR3 DNA sequence: TGTGCCAGCAGCTTCGGGGTACCTAGCACAGATACGCAGTATTTT. Translating gives CASSFGVPSTDTQYF.

In the case of this clone: Other DNA sequences within the sample encode an identical CDR3. The genes are TRBV29-1 and TRBJ2-3, with 9 bases that match TRBD2. With V trimmed by 4 bases and J by 0 bases, 5 bases remained unmatched. CDR1 is SQVTM and CDR2 is ANQGSEA in the germline V gene. The CDR3 runs 15 residues. In DNA, the CDR3 is TGCAGCGTTGTCGGTAGCGGGGGAAGCACAGATACGCAGTATTTT. Translated: CSVVGSGGSTDTQYF.

J is TRBJ2-6 and V is TRBV5-1; D is uncertain. The CDR3 covers 15 residues. Trimming removed 4 bases from V and 0 bases from J, with 8 bases in between. CDR1 SGHRS and CDR2 YFSETQ come from the germline V gene. CDR3 sequence reads: CASSPVRSGANVLTF. The CDR3 DNA follows: TGCGCCAGCAGCCCCGTGCGCTCTGGGGCCAACGTCCTGACTTTC.

The chain carries TRBV29-1 and TRBJ1-5; D is possibly TRBD1 (6 bases). The CDR3 runs to 13 residues. V was pared by 5 bases and J by 2 bases, with 10 bases between. CDR1 and CDR2 from the germline V gene are SQVTM and ANQGSEA. The CDR3, as DNA: TGCAGCGTTACGGGGGCGGGCAATCAGCCCCAGCATTTT. Its translation is CSVTGAGNQPQHF.

The chain employs TRBV5-1 and TRBJ2-5, with TRBD2 identical over 11 bases. J gave up 3 bases and V 3 bases, and 7 bases lay outside the gene matches. The CDR3 loop spans 16 amino acids. Germline V lookup: CDR1 SGHRS, CDR2 YFSETQ. The CDR3 DNA follows: TGCGCCAGCAGCTGGAAGACTAGCGGGACTAAAGAGACCCAGTACTTC. It specifies CASSWKTSGTKETQYF. Drawing the rest from reference TRBV5-1 and TRBJ2-5, the complete variable domain is KAGVTQTPRYLIKTRGQQVTLSCSPISGHRSVSWYQQTPGQGLQFLFEYFSETQRNKGNFPGRFSGRQFSNSRSEMNVSTLELGDSALYLCASSWKTSGTKETQYFGPGTRLLVL.

The rearrangement uses TRBV2 and TRBJ2-3; D ambiguous. Germline values: CDR1 SNHLY, CDR2 FYNNEI. V was pared by 6 bases and J by 5 bases, with 6 bases between. The CDR3 loop spans 11 amino acids. The CDR3 here is CASSRVDTQYF. Here the CDR3 DNA reads TGTGCCAGCAGCCGGGTAGATACGCAGTATTTT.

The rearrangement uses TRBV7-2 and TRBJ2-3; possibly TRBD1 for D (6 bases). V gave up 0 bases and J gave up 3 bases, with 10 bases separating them. CDR3 length: 15 residues. Germline V gene data show CDR1 as SGHTA and CDR2 as FQGNSA. Here the CDR3 DNA reads TGTGCCAGCAGCTTAGCGACCGGACAGACAGATACGCAGTATTTT. This encodes CASSLATGQTDTQYF.

This clone was recorded a few times. This chain links TRBV29-1 with TRBJ2-6, with TRBD2 identical over 8 bases. Germline values: CDR1 SQVTM, CDR2 ANQGSEA. Trimming at V came to 6 bases and at J to 4 bases, leaving 11 bases not matched to a gene. The CDR3 covers 16 residues. The chain's CDR3 is CSVAGLGLFGANVLTF. The CDR3 DNA is TGCAGCGTAGCGGGACTAGGTTTGTTCGGGGCCAACGTCCTGACTTTC.

The chain has TRBV29-1 and TRBJ2-7; D might be TRBD2 (7 bases). Germline V gene lookup returns CDR1 SQVTM and CDR2 ANQGSEA. This CDR3 spans 18 amino acids. Trimming pared 0 bases from V and 1 base from J, leaving 22 bases between. The CDR3 sequence: CSVEDNYSGGRPSYEQYF. DNA for the CDR3: TGCAGCGTTGAAGATAATTATTCGGGGGGCCGCCCTTCCTACGAGCAGTACTTC.

The rearrangement joins TRBV29-1 to TRBJ2-3; D is possibly TRBD2 (7 bases). Germline CDR1 and CDR2: SQVTM and ANQGSEA. The CDR3 runs 15 residues. V shed 5 bases and J shed 3 bases, with 18 bases lying between them. CDR3 in DNA: TGCAGCGTTCCTGTCGGGGGGCCGTGGACAGATACGCAGTATTTT. It specifies CSVPVGGPWTDTQYF.

This clone was seen just once. The rearrangement links TRBV12-5 to TRBJ1-1; maybe TRBD1 (5 bases). The V gene's germline CDR1 is LGHNT and CDR2 FRNRAP. The CDR3 sequence is 12 residues long. Trimming cost V 4 bases and J 7 bases, with 10 bases left between them. The CDR3 loop is CASGSRGNEAFF. The DNA for the CDR3 is TGTGCTAGTGGTTCGCGGGGGAATGAAGCTTTCTTT. Full variable domain (remainder filled in from reference TRBV12-5 and TRBJ1-1): DARVTQTPRHKVTEMGQEVTMRCQPILGHNTVFWYRQTMMQGLELLAYFRNRAPLDDSGMPKDRFSAEMPDATLATLKIQPSEPRDSAVYFCASGSRGNEAFFGQGTRLTVV.